Following are 25 T cell receptor beta chains from one sample sequenced in a study of blood T cell repertoires in COVID-19. Only in-frame clones appear in the TCRdb table, and some are missing; sequencing was by immunoSEQ multiplex PCR. The sample shows 400,000 to 450,000 clones, around nine tenths of them seen only once. Sequenced input: peripheral blood. These receptors were collected from a woman aged 35 to 49 with COVID-19, enrolled during active disease.

This chain links TRBV6-2 or TRBV6-3 with TRBJ2-7; unclear D gene. The CDR3 is made up of 12 amino acids. The V and J ends lost 3 bases and 3 bases respectively, with 6 bases between them. In germline, CDR1 is MNHEY, CDR2 SVGEGT. The CDR3 nucleotides read TGTGCCAGCAGTTATCGGTTCTACGAGCAGTACTTC. It codes for CASSYRFYEQYF.

V and J are TRBV19 and TRBJ1-6; D not certain. Per germline, CDR1 LNHDA and CDR2 SQIVND (reference sequence). Trimming took off 4 bases at V and 6 bases at J, with 4 bases between the two ends. There are 12 residues in the CDR3. The CDR3 sequence: CASSNGNSPLHF. The CDR3 coding sequence is TGTGCCAGTAGTAACGGTAATTCACCCCTCCACTTT.

V is TRBV19 and J is TRBJ1-5; D is unresolved. Deletions cut 7 bases from V and 3 bases from J, with 25 bases between. The CDR3 sequence is 18 residues long. Germline-derived CDR1 and CDR2 are LNHDA and SQIVND (reference sequence). The CDR3 loop is CASTLRAGPLIFNQPQHF. CDR3 nucleotide sequence: TGTGCCAGTACTTTGCGGGCAGGTCCACTGATCTTCAATCAGCCCCAGCATTTT.

This clone was found once. The rearrangement uses TRBV7-2 and TRBJ2-7, with D possibly matching TRBD2 (6 bases). This CDR3 is 14 amino acids long. Germline CDR1 and CDR2: SGHTA and FQGNSA. V was clipped by 4 bases and J by 3 bases, with 13 bases between them. The CDR3 here is CASSSRGIGYEQYF. The CDR3 bases are TGTGCCAGCAGCTCCCGGGGGATCGGCTACGAGCAGTACTTC.

The chain uses TRBV7-2 and TRBJ2-5; possible D gene TRBD2, 5 bases. Germline CDR1 reads SGHTA; CDR2 reads FQGNSA. V was clipped by 5 bases and J by 5 bases, with 9 bases between them. There are 12 residues in the CDR3. This CDR3 is CASSARRETQYF. The CDR3 DNA is TGTGCCAGCAGCGCTCGGAGGGAGACCCAGTACTTC.

The chain combines TRBV28 with TRBJ1-2; the D gene is possibly TRBD1 (6 bases). The CDR3 loop spans 12 amino acids. In germline, CDR1 is MDHEN, CDR2 SYDVKM. V shed 5 bases and J shed 8 bases, with 12 bases lying between them. CDR3 sequence reads: CASSITGQGYTF. In DNA, the CDR3 is TGTGCCAGCAGTATAACAGGACAGGGCTACACCTTC.

V gene TRBV13 combines with J gene TRBJ2-3; no firm D call. The CDR3 loop spans 13 amino acids. Per germline, CDR1 PRHDT and CDR2 FYEKMQ (reference sequence). V was cut by 3 bases and J by 0 bases, with 4 bases left in between. CDR3 in amino acids: CASSLTSTDTQYF. CDR3 DNA: TGTGCCAGCAGCTTGACTAGCACAGATACGCAGTATTTT.

Remarks on this clone: An end of the junction does not agree with germline; a read error may underlie this. The gene calls are TRBV30 and TRBJ2-1; 7 nucleotides agree with TRBD1. CDR1 is GTSNPN, CDR2 SVGIG, per germline (reference sequence). CDR3 size: 15 residues. The CDR3 spells CAWKGGRVPYTEQFF. CDR3 in DNA: TGTGCCTGGAAAGGGGGCAGGGTCCCTTACACTGAGCAGTTCTTC. Full variable domain (rest looked up from reference TRBV30 and TRBJ2-1): SQTIHQWPATLVQPVGSPLSLECTVEGTSNPNLYWYRQAAGRGLQLLFYSVGIGQISSEVPQNLSASRPQDRQFILSSKKLLLSDSGFYLCAWKGGRVPYTEQFFGPGTRLTVL.

The V call is TRBV7-2, the J call TRBJ1-5; D call uncertain. V was pared by 2 bases and J by 0 bases, with 8 bases between. Germline CDR1 is SGHTA and CDR2 is FQGNSA. The CDR3 is 15 amino acids. The CDR3 DNA sequence: TGTGCCAGCAGCTTAATCGGTTTTAGCAATCAGCCCCAGCATTTT. Translated, it gives CASSLIGFSNQPQHF. The variable domain in full, completed from reference TRBV7-2 and TRBJ1-5, reads GAGVSQSPSNKVTEKGKDVELRCDPISGHTALYWYRQSLGQGLEFLIYFQGNSAPDKSGLPSDRFSAERTGGSVSTLTIQRTQQEDSAVYLCASSLIGFSNQPQHFGDGTRLSIL.

V gene TRBV27 combines with J gene TRBJ2-7; perhaps TRBD1 as D (6 bases). Per the germline V gene, CDR1 is MNHEY and CDR2 is SMNVEV (reference sequence). This CDR3 has 14 residues. V was cut by 5 bases and J by 6 bases, with 17 bases left in between. The CDR3 sequence: CASSLRGRLVEQYF. CDR3 DNA: TGTGCCAGCAGTCTCAGGGGCCGTTTGGTCGAGCAGTACTTC.

J is TRBJ2-1 and V is TRBV28, with D perhaps TRBD1 (6 bases). This CDR3 comprises 17 residues. The germline V gene has CDR1 MDHEN and CDR2 SYDVKM. V dropped 6 bases and J dropped 4 bases, with 22 bases sitting between them. CDR3 in DNA: TGTGCCAGCAGCTCGCTCGTTACAGGGAATGGGTACAATGAGCAGTTCTTC. This sequence encodes CASSSLVTGNGYNEQFF.

This sequence joins TRBV14 and TRBJ1-2; 7 nucleotides align to TRBD1. This CDR3 comprises 15 residues. J gave up 7 bases and V 1 base, and 9 bases lay outside the gene matches. Per germline, CDR1 SGHDN and CDR2 FVKESK. CDR3 region: CASSQVTGRFSGYTF. CDR3 bases: TGTGCCAGCAGCCAAGTGACAGGGAGATTTAGTGGCTACACCTTC.

The chain combines TRBV19 with TRBJ2-2; maybe TRBD1 (8 bases). This CDR3 comprises 19 residues. The V gene's germline CDR1 is LNHDA and CDR2 SQIVND (reference sequence). V lost 5 bases, J lost 6 bases, and 28 bases lay in between. DNA for the CDR3: TGTGCCAGTAGTGCGGGGGACAGGCGTCTTGCGGGATTTTCCGGGGAGCTGTTTTTT. Translating it yields CASSAGDRRLAGFSGELFF.

The rearrangement links TRBV11-2 to TRBJ1-5; D not resolved. Germline V gene lookup returns CDR1 SGHAT and CDR2 FQNNGV. The V and J ends lost 2 bases and 5 bases respectively, with 10 bases between them. The CDR3 is made up of 14 amino acids. The CDR3 loop reads CASSLMGPHQPQHF. For the CDR3, the DNA is TGTGCCAGCAGCTTAATGGGCCCCCATCAGCCCCAGCATTTT. Full variable domain (missing parts from reference TRBV11-2 and TRBJ1-5): EAGVAQSPRYKIIEKRQSVAFWCNPISGHATLYWYQQILGQGPKLLIQFQNNGVVDDSQLPKDRFSAERLKGVDSTLKIQPAKLEDSAVYLCASSLMGPHQPQHFGDGTRLSIL.

The chain couples TRBV9 to TRBJ1-2; 9 bases line up with TRBD1. CDR1 and CDR2 from the germline V gene are SGDLS and YYNGEE. The CDR3 loop spans 14 amino acids. V gave up 4 bases and J gave up 4 bases; unmatched junction bases: 5. The CDR3 coding sequence is TGTGCCAGCAGCTCGGGACAGGGCCGCTATGGCTACACCTTC. The encoded protein is CASSSGQGRYGYTF. Drawing the rest from reference TRBV9 and TRBJ1-2, the complete variable domain is DSGVTQTPKHLITATGQRVTLRCSPRSGDLSVYWYQQSLDQGLQFLIQYYNGEERAKGNILERFSAQQFPDLHSELNLSSLELGDSALYFCASSSGQGRYGYTFGSGTRLTVV.

V and J are TRBV28 and TRBJ1-4; weak D call: TRBD1 (5 bases). The CDR3 has 16 amino acids. Germline V gene data show CDR1 as MDHEN and CDR2 as SYDVKM. Trimming stripped 8 bases from V and 1 base from J, with 17 bases between. CDR3 nucleotides: TGTGCCAGCCTGGGGCAGGATATTTTAACTAATGAAAAACTGTTTTTT. It is translated as CASLGQDILTNEKLFF.

The chain employs TRBV9 and TRBJ2-7; TRBD1 agrees at 8 bases. Germline V gene lookup returns CDR1 SGDLS and CDR2 YYNGEE. This CDR3 comprises 17 residues. Trimming removed 0 bases from V and 2 bases from J; junction bases left unmatched: 10. The CDR3 DNA reads TGTGCCAGCAGCGTAGGGATTGAGGACAGGGCCGCCTACGAGCAGTACTTC. Protein product: CASSVGIEDRAAYEQYF.

This clone was recorded a few times. The rearrangement joins TRBV7-8 to TRBJ1-3; TRBD1 agrees at 11 bases. The CDR3 is 16 amino acids. The germline CDR1 and CDR2 sequences are SGHVS and FQNEAQ. J gave up 2 bases and V 5 bases, and 5 bases lay outside the gene matches. As DNA, the CDR3 is TGTGCCAGCAGCCGTGGGGGACAGGGGGCTGGAAACACCATATATTTT. This encodes CASSRGGQGAGNTIYF.

This clone was seen more than once but under ten times. The chain has TRBV2 and TRBJ2-7; maybe TRBD1 (5 bases). Germline V gene sequence: CDR1 SNHLY, CDR2 FYNNEI. CDR3 length equals 13 residues. V lost 8 bases and J lost 3, with 14 bases in between. The CDR3 loop reads CASSPGSYYEQYF. The CDR3 DNA sequence: TGTGCCAGCTCCCCAGGGTCTTACTACGAGCAGTACTTC.

This sequence joins TRBV3-1 (or the pseudogene TRBV3-2) and TRBJ2-3, with D hard to call. Trimming took off 10 bases at V and 3 bases at J, with 14 bases between the two ends. The CDR3 consists of 13 residues. CDR1 is LGHDT and CDR2 is YNNKEL in the germline V gene (reference sequence). The CDR3 bases are TGTGCCACCTTCCGAGGCGGTACAGATACGCAGTATTTT. It yields the protein CATFRGGTDTQYF.

The rearrangement uses TRBV28 and TRBJ1-6; TRBD1 is a possible D gene (5 bases). V gave up 6 bases and J gave up 10 bases, with 19 bases separating them. Germline V gives CDR1 MDHEN, CDR2 SYDVKM. The CDR3 covers 15 residues. The CDR3 nucleotides read TGTGCCAGCAGGCCCCCGACGGGGGATGGATCACCCCTCCACTTT. Its translation is CASRPPTGDGSPLHF.

The chain uses TRBV25-1 and TRBJ2-5, with D unclear. CDR3 length equals 13 residues. V gave up 11 bases and J gave up 4 bases, with 17 bases separating them. Germline V gene lookup returns CDR1 MGHDK and CDR2 SYGVNS. The CDR3 loop is CAASNYPSETQYF. CDR3 coding DNA: TGTGCCGCGTCAAACTACCCCTCAGAGACCCAGTACTTC.

This sequence joins TRBV6-5 and TRBJ1-1; D is possibly TRBD1 (5 bases). V was clipped by 7 bases and J by 0 bases, with 15 bases between them. Germline V gene lookup returns CDR1 MNHEY and CDR2 SVGAGI. The CDR3 runs 15 residues. CDR3 sequence reads: CASTNAGHLNTEAFF. The DNA of the CDR3 is TGTGCCAGCACGAACGCCGGACACCTGAACACTGAAGCTTTCTTT.

The chain uses TRBV29-1 and TRBJ2-4; D gene unclear. CDR3 length: 12 amino acids. CDR1 is SQVTM and CDR2 is ANQGSEA in the germline V gene. V was cut by 7 bases and J by 1 base, with 8 bases left in between. CDR3 nucleotide sequence: TGCAGCGCTAGTTGGGCCAAAAACATTCAGTACTTC. Encoded protein: CSASWAKNIQYF.

V gene TRBV19 combines with J gene TRBJ2-1, with 9 nucleotides matching TRBD1. Germline-derived CDR1 and CDR2 are LNHDA and SQIVND (reference sequence). With 10 bases clipped from V and 5 bases from J, the junction kept 21 bases outside the gene matches. The CDR3 totals 18 residues. DNA of the CDR3: TGTGCCACCGATACCCGAAGGGACAGGGAAAGAGGTAACAATGAGCAGTTCTTC. Translated: CATDTRRDRERGNNEQFF.